This TCR beta chain is drawn from a study of shared clonotypes between healthy human individuals. Whole-study context: For every donor, three CD4 naive, three CD4 memory, two CD8 naive and one CD8 memory plates were used.

This CDR3 contains 18 residues. Trimming stripped 5 bases from V and 4 bases from J, with 24 bases between. In germline, CDR1 is MGHRA, CDR2 YSYEKL. Clones were read by immunoSEQ multiplex PCR, and TCRdb kept only the in-frame ones, dropping some. The table shows more than 2,000,000 clones, with roughly 92% occurring only once. Source material: naive CD4+ T cells sorted from blood. Subset here: CD45RA+ positively selected. The receptor was derived from a man aged 18 to 29 in good health. The rearrangement links TRBV4-1 to TRBJ1-3; D might be TRBD1 (6 bases). CDR3 bases: TGCGCCAGCAGCTTCCAAGGAAAATTGGGGGCTAGAGGAAACACCATATATTTT. Its protein is CASSFQGKLGARGNTIYF.